This paragraph covers one T cell receptor (beta chain) sequence. Its antigen is unidentified. Stated time point: week 23, last vaccination. Doses comprised 300 ug of mutant IDH1 20-mer peptide each, plus topical imiquimod. Libraries were prepared by immunoSEQ multiplex PCR; TCRdb keeps only in-frame clonotypes and omits some of them. The sample includes roughly 70,000 clones, roughly 84% seen only once; the top ten take 13%. This sample stems from a study of a mutant IDH1 vaccine in newly diagnosed glioma. This clonotype originated in a man aged 18 to 35 with glioma. Sample: PBMCs, taken from a glioma patient whose treatment included an IDH1 peptide vaccine.

Written as DNA, the CDR3 is TGTGCCAGCAGCCAAGATCCCCGGGGGACCCACTCCAAGGGGTCCTACGAGCAGTACTTC. It is translated as CASSQDPRGTHSKGSYEQYF. The rearrangement joins TRBV4-2 to TRBJ2-7; tentatively, D is TRBD2 (6 bases). Trimming left V 0 bases short and J 1 base short, with 25 bases between. CDR3 size: 20 residues. Per germline, CDR1 LGHNA and CDR2 YNFKEQ.